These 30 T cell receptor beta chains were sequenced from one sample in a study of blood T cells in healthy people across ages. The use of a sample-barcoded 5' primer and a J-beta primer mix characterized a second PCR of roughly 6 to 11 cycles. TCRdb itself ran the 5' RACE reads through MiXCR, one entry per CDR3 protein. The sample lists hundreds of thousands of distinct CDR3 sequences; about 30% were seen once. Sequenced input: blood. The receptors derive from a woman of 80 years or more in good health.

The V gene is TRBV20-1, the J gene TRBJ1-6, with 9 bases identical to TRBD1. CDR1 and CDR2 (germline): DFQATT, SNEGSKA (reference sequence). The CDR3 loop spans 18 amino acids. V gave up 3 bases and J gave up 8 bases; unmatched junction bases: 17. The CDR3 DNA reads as TGCAGTGCTAGCGCCGGGACAGGGTTTTCAGTCGGGGATTCACCCCTCCACTTT. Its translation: CSASAGTGFSVGDSPLHF.

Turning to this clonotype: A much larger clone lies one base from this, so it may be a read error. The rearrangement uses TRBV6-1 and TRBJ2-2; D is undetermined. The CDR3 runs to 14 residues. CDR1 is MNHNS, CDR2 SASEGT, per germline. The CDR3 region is CAGSEASGTGELFF. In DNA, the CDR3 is TGTGCCGGCAGTGAAGCGTCAGGCACCGGGGAGCTGTTTTTT.

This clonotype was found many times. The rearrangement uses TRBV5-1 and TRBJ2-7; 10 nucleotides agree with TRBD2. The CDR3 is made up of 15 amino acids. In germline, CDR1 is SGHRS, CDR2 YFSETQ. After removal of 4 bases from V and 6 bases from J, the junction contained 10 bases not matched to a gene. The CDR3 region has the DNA TGCGCCAGCAGCCAACTTAGCGGGGGGCCGCGCGAGCAGTACTTC. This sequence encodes CASSQLSGGPREQYF.

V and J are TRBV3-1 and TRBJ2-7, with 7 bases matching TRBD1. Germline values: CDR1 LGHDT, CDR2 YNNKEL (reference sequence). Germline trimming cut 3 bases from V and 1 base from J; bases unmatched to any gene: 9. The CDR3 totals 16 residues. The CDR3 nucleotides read TGTGCCAGCAGCCATTTCAACCGGACAGGATCCTACGAGCAGTACTTC. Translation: CASSHFNRTGSYEQYF.

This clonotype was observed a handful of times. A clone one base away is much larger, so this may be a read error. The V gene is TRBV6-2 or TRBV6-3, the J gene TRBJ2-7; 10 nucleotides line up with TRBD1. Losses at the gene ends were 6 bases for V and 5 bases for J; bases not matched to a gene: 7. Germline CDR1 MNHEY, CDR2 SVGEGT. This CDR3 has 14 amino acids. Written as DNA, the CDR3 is TGTGCCAGCAGGTACGGGACAGGGGACCACGAGCAGTACTTC. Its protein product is CASRYGTGDHEQYF.

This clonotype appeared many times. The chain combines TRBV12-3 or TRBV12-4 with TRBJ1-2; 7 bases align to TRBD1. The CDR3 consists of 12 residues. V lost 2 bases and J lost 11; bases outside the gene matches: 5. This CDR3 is CASSLFQGGYTF. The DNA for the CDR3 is TGTGCCAGCAGTTTATTCCAGGGGGGGTACACCTTC.

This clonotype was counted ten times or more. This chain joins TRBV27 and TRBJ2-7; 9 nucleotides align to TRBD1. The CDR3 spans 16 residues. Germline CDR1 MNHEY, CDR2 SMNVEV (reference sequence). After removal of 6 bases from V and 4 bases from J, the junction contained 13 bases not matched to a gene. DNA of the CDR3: TGTGCCAGCAGACCTCAACGGGGACAGGGCTTATACGAGCAGTACTTC. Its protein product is CASRPQRGQGLYEQYF.

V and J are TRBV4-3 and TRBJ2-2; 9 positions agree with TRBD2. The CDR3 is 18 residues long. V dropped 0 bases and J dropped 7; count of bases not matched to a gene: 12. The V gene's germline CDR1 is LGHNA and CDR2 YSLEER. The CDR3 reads CASSQDGGGGASVGELFF. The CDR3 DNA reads TGCGCCAGCAGCCAAGACGGCGGCGGGGGGGCTTCGGTCGGGGAGCTGTTTTTT.

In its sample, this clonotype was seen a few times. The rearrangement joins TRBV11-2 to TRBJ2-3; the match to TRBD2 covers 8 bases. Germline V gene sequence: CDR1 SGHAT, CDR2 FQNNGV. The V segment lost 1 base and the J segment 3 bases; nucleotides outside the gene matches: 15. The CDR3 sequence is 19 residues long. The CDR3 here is CASSLGGLWGRGATDTQYF. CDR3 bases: TGTGCCAGCAGCTTAGGTGGATTGTGGGGGCGGGGGGCAACAGATACGCAGTATTTT.

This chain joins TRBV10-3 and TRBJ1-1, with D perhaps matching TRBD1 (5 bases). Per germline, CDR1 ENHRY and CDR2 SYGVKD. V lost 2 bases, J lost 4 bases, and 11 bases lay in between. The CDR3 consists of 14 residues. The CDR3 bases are TGTGCCATCAGTGAGCCTGGGGCCACCACTGAAGCTTTCTTT. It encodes CAISEPGATTEAFF.

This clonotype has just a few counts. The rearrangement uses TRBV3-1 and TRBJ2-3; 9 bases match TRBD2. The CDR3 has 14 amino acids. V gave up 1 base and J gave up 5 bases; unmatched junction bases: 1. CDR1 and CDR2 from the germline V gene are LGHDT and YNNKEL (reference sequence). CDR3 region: CASSQVAGVDTQYF. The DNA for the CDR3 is TGTGCCAGCAGCCAAGTAGCGGGGGTAGATACGCAGTATTTT.

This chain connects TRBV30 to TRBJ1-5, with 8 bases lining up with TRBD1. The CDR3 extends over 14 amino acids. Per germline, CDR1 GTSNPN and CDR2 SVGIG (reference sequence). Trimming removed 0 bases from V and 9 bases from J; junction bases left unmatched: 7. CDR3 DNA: TGTGCCTGGAGTGTAGGGACAGGTCCGGGGCCCCAGCATTTT. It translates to CAWSVGTGPGPQHF.

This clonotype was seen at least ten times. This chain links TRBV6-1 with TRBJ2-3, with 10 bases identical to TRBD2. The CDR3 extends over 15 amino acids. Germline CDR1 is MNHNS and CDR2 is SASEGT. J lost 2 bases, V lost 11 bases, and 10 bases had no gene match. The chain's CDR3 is CASAALAGHTDTQYF. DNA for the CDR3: TGTGCCTCAGCTGCACTAGCGGGGCACACAGATACGCAGTATTTT.

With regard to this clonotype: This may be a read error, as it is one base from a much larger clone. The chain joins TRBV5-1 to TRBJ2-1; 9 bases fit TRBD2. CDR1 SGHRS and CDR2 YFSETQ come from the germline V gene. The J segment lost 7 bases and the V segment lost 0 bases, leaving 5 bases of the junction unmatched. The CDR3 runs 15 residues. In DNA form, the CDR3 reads TGCGCCAGCAGCTTGGATCCTAGCGGGGCAAATGAGCAGTTCTTC. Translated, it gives CASSLDPSGANEQFF.

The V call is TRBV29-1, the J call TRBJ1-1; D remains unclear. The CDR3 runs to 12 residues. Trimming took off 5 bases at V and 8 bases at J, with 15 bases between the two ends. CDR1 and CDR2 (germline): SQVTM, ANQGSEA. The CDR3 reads CSVLSGRQEAFF. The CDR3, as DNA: TGCAGCGTTCTGAGCGGCAGACAAGAAGCTTTCTTT.

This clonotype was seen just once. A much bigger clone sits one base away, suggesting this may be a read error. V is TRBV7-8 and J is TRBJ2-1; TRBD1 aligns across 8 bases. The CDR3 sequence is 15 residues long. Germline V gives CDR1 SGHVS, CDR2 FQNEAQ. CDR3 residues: CACSPQGASYNEQFF. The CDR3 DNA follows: TGTGCCTGCAGCCCGCAGGGGGCTTCCTACAATGAGCAGTTCTTC.

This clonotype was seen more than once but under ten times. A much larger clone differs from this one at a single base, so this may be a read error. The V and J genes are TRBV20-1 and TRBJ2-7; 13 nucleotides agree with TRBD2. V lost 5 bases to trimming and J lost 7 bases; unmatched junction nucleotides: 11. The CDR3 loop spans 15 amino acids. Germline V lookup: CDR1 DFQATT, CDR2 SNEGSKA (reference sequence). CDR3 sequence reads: CSARLLAGGHNEQYF. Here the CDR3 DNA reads TGCAGTGCTCGCTTACTAGCGGGGGGGCACAATGAGCAGTACTTC.

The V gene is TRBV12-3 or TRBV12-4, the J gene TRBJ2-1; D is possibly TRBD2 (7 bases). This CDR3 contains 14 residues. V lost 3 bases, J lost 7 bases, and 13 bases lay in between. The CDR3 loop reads CASSFGGARNEQFF. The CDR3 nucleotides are TGTGCCAGCAGTTTTGGGGGGGCACGGAATGAGCAGTTCTTC.

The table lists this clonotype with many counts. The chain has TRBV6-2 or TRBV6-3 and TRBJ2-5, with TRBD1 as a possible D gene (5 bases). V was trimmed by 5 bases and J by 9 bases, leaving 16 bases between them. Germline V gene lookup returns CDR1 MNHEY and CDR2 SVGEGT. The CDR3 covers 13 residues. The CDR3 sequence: CASSPTHGRAQYF. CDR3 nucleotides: TGTGCCAGCAGTCCGACCCACGGCAGGGCCCAGTACTTC.

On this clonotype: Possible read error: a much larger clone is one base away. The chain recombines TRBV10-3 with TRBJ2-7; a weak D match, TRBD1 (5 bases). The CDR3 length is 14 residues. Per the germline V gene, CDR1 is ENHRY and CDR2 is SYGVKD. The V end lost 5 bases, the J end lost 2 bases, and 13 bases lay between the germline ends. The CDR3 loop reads CAISRMGPPYEQYF. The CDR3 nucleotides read TGTGCCATCAGTAGAATGGGGCCACCCTACGAGCAGTACTTC.

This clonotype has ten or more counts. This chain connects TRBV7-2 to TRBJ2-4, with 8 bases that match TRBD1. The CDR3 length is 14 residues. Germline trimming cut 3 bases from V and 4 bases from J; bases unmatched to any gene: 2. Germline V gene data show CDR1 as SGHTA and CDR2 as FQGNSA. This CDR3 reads CASSFGQGKNIQYF. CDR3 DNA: TGTGCCAGCAGCTTCGGACAGGGAAAAAACATTCAGTACTTC. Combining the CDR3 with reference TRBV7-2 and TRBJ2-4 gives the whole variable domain GAGVSQSPSNKVTEKGKDVELRCDPISGHTALYWYRQSLGQGLEFLIYFQGNSAPDKSGLPSDRFSAERTGGSVSTLTIQRTQQEDSAVYLCASSFGQGKNIQYFGAGTRLSVL.

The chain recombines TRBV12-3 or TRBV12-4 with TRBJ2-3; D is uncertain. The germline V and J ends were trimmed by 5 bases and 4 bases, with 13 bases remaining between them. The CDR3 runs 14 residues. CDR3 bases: TGTGCCAGCAGTGAGCGAGCTAGAGCAGATACGCAGTATTTT. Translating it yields CASSERARADTQYF.

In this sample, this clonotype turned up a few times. DNA of the CDR3: TGTGCCAGCAGTTTCGCCAGGGCGTACGAGCAGTACTTC. This sequence encodes CASSFARAYEQYF. This chain connects TRBV12-3 or TRBV12-4 to TRBJ2-7; tentative D call: TRBD1 (5 bases). CDR3 length: 13 amino acids. V shed 3 bases and J shed 4 bases, with 10 bases lying between them.

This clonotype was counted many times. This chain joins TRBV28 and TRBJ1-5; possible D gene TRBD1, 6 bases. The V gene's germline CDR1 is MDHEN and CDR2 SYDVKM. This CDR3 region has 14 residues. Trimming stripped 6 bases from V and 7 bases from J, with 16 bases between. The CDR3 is CASRPGVGFQPQHF. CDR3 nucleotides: TGTGCCAGCAGACCAGGGGTGGGTTTCCAGCCCCAGCATTTT.

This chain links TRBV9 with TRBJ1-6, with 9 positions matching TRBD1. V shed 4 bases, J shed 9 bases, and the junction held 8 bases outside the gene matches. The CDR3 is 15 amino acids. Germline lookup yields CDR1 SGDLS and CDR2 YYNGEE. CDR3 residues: CASSWDREGSSPLHF. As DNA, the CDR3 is TGTGCCAGCAGCTGGGACAGGGAAGGTAGTTCACCCCTCCACTTT. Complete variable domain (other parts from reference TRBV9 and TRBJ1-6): DSGVTQTPKHLITATGQRVTLRCSPRSGDLSVYWYQQSLDQGLQFLIQYYNGEERAKGNILERFSAQQFPDLHSELNLSSLELGDSALYFCASSWDREGSSPLHFGNGTRLTVT.

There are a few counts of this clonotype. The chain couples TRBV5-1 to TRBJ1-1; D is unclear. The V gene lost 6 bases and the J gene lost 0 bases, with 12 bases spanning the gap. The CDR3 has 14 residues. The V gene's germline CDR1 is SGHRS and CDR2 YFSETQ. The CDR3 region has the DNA TGCGCCAGCAACCCCGGGGTCTTGAACACTGAAGCTTTCTTT. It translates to CASNPGVLNTEAFF. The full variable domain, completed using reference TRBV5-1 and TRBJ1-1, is KAGVTQTPRYLIKTRGQQVTLSCSPISGHRSVSWYQQTPGQGLQFLFEYFSETQRNKGNFPGRFSGRQFSNSRSEMNVSTLELGDSALYLCASNPGVLNTEAFFGQGTRLTVV.

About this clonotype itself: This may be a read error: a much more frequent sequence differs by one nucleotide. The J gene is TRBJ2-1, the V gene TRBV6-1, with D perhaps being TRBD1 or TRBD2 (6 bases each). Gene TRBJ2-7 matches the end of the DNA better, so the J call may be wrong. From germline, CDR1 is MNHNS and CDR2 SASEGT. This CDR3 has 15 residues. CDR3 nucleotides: TGTGCCAGCAGTGAAGAGGGGGGCTCCTACAATGAGCAGTACTTC. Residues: CASSEEGGSYNEQYF.

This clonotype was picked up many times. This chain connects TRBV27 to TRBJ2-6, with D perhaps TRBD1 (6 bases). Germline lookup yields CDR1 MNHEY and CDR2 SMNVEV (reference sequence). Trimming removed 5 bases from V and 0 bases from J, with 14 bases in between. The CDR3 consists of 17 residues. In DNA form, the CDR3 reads TGTGCCAGCAGTCCCGGACAGTTCGGCTCTGGGGCCAACGTCCTGACTTTC. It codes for CASSPGQFGSGANVLTF.

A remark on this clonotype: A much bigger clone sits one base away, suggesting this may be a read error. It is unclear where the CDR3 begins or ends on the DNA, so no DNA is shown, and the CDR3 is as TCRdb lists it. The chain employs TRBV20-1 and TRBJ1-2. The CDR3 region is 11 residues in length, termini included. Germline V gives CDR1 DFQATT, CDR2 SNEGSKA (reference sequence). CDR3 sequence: CSALINYGCTF.

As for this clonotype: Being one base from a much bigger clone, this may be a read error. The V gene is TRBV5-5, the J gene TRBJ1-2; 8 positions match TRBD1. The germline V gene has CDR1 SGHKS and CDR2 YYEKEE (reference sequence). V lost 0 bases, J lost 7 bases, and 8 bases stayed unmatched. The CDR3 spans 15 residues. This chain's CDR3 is CASSLGTGSRPGYTF. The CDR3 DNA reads TGTGCCAGCAGCTTGGGGACAGGGAGCAGGCCTGGCTACACCTTC.